Following are 11 T cell receptor beta chains from one sample sequenced in a study of shared clonotypes between healthy human individuals. Measured with immunoSEQ multiplex PCR; TCRdb has only the in-frame clones, and not every one. The table records roughly 2.4 million clones, approximately 95% of them present only once. The sequenced material came from naive CD4+ T cells sorted from blood. Subset given: CD45RA+ positively selected. The receptors here all came from a man between 18 and 29 years old in good health.

On this clone itself: This sample includes further DNA sequences coding for the same CDR3. This sequence joins TRBV6-6 and TRBJ2-7; D might be TRBD1 (6 bases). The length of the CDR3 is 13 residues. The germline V and J ends were trimmed by 5 bases and 4 bases, with 12 bases remaining between them. Germline-derived CDR1 and CDR2 are MNHNY and SVGAGI (reference sequence). The CDR3 loop is CASSLPQGYEQYF. CDR3 DNA: TGTGCCAGCAGTCTACCACAGGGTTACGAGCAGTACTTC.

The chain carries TRBV6-5 and TRBJ1-6; D gene ambiguous. Between the trimmed V and J ends, which lost 2 bases and 5 bases, there was a span of 7 bases. CDR1 and CDR2 (germline): MNHEY, SVGAGI. CDR3 size: 14 residues. CDR3 protein: CASSYRWNNSPLHF. The DNA of the CDR3 is TGTGCCAGCAGTTACCGATGGAATAATTCACCCCTCCACTTT.

V usage is TRBV5-1 and J usage is TRBJ2-1; D is uncertain. Per germline, CDR1 SGHRS and CDR2 YFSETQ. The CDR3 has 14 amino acids. Trimming removed 3 bases from V and 8 bases from J, with 15 bases in between. Written as DNA, the CDR3 is TGCGCCAGCAGCTCGGACGGCAGGACCGATGAGCAGTTCTTC. This translates into CASSSDGRTDEQFF.

V gene TRBV5-1 combines with J gene TRBJ1-2; tentatively, D is TRBD1 (6 bases). The CDR3 extends over 14 amino acids. Trimming removed 0 bases from V and 6 bases from J, with 12 bases in between. CDR1 and CDR2 from the germline V gene are SGHRS and YFSETQ. The CDR3 loop is CASSLAGTSDGYTF. The CDR3 nucleotides are TGCGCCAGCAGCTTGGCCGGGACATCTGATGGCTACACCTTC.

The chain combines TRBV2 with TRBJ2-7; D unresolved. V dropped 7 bases and J dropped 6 bases, with 22 bases sitting between them. This CDR3 has 15 amino acids. Germline loops: CDR1 SNHLY, CDR2 FYNNEI. DNA of the CDR3: TGTGCCAGCAAGGCACTCCCTGGCTTTGGTTCCGAGCAGTACTTC. The encoded protein is CASKALPGFGSEQYF. Looking up the rest from reference TRBV2 and TRBJ2-7 gives the full variable domain: EPEVTQTPSHQVTQMGQEVILRCVPISNHLYFYWYRQILGQKVEFLVSFYNNEISEKSEIFDDQFSVERPDGSNFTLKIRSTKLEDSAMYFCASKALPGFGSEQYFGPGTRLTVT.

This chain uses TRBV13 with TRBJ2-7; TRBD1 aligns across 10 bases. The germline CDR1 and CDR2 sequences are PRHDT and FYEKMQ (reference sequence). The V gene end was trimmed by 5 bases and the J gene end by 3 bases; junction bases not matched to a gene: 1. The CDR3 runs to 13 residues. The CDR3 DNA is TGTGCCAGCAGCGGGGACAGGGGCTACGAGCAGTACTTC. Protein product: CASSGDRGYEQYF.

The gene calls are TRBV5-8 and TRBJ2-7, with unresolved D. CDR3 length: 16 residues. V dropped 2 bases and J dropped 6 bases, with 21 bases sitting between them. Germline lookup yields CDR1 SGHTS and CDR2 YDEGEE. CDR3 nucleotide sequence: TGTGCCAGCAGCTTTGTAAGGCAGGCCCAGGTAGGCGAGCAGTACTTC. As protein: CASSFVRQAQVGEQYF.

CDR3 in DNA: TGTGCCAGCTCACCAGAGGTGAGGACTGAAGCTTTCTTT. Protein product: CASSPEVRTEAFF. This chain joins TRBV18 and TRBJ1-1; D ambiguous. CDR3 length equals 13 residues. In germline, CDR1 is KGHSH, CDR2 LQKENI. Trimming left V 2 bases short and J 5 bases short, with 9 bases between.

The chain carries TRBV7-2 and TRBJ1-6; 9 positions match TRBD1. Germline lookup yields CDR1 SGHTA and CDR2 FQGNSA. J was trimmed by 9 bases and V by 3 bases; bases with no gene match: 9. The CDR3 consists of 16 residues. As DNA, the CDR3 is TGTGCCAGCAGCTTTTTGTTGGGACAGGGAAGTTCACCCCTCCACTTT. Translation: CASSFLLGQGSSPLHF.

The count of this clone is one. This chain uses TRBV18 with TRBJ2-7, with D hard to call. The V end lost 0 bases, the J end lost 0 bases, and 6 bases lay between the germline ends. Per germline, CDR1 KGHSH and CDR2 LQKENI. This CDR3 is built from 14 residues. The CDR3 bases are TGTGCCAGCTCACCACCAGGGCACTCCTACGAGCAGTACTTC. Its protein product is CASSPPGHSYEQYF.

This sequence joins TRBV5-1 and TRBJ1-5; the D gene is possibly TRBD1 (5 bases). This CDR3 has 16 amino acids. V was clipped by 4 bases and J by 0 bases, with 14 bases between them. Germline V gene data show CDR1 as SGHRS and CDR2 as YFSETQ. The CDR3 DNA follows: TGCGCCAGCAGCCAGGGAGGACGGAATAGCAATCAGCCCCAGCATTTT. This gives the protein CASSQGGRNSNQPQHF.